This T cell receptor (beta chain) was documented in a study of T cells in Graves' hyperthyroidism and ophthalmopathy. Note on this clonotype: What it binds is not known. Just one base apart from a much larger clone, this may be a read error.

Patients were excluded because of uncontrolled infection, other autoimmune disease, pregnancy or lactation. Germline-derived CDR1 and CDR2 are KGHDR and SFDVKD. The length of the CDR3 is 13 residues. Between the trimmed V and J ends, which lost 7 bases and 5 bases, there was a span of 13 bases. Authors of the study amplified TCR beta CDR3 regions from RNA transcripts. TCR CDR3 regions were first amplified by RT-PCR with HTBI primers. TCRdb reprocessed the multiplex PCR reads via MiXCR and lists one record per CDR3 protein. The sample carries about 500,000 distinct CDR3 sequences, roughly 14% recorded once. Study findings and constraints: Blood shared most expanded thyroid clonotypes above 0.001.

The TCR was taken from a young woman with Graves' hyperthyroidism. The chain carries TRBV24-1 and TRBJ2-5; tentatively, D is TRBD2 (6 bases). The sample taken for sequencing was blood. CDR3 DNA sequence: TGTGCCACCAGCCAGGACTACGGGGAGACCCAGTACTTC. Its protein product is CATSQDYGETQYF.